These 16 T cell receptor beta chains came from one sample sequenced in a study of regulatory T cells in long-lasting Graves disease. Time point indicated: persistent/refractory GD, antithyroid drugs over 5 years with positive TRAb. PBMC-extracted RNA yielded the TCR library. For TCR beta, libraries came from iRepertoire HTBI primers and Arm-PCR of CDR3 regions. TCRdb redid the calling of the multiplex PCR reads with MiXCR, one entry per CDR3 protein. The sample holds some 450,000 distinct CDR3 sequences; about 20% are singletons and the top ten take over 25%. The sequencing here drew on peripheral blood mononuclear cells (PBMCs), taken when the disease was refractory, from a patient treated with antithyroid drugs. Source of these receptors: a female donor with Graves disease.

This clonotype was detected only a few times. The chain carries TRBV28 and TRBJ2-5; 8 bases align to TRBD2. Germline V gene data show CDR1 as MDHEN and CDR2 as SYDVKM. This CDR3 is 17 amino acids long. V dropped 6 bases and J dropped 5; count of bases not matched to a gene: 17. CDR3 sequence: CASSPPSSGSPGETQYF. As DNA, the CDR3 is TGTGCCAGCAGCCCGCCTTCCAGCGGGAGTCCGGGGGAGACCCAGTACTTC.

Ten or more counts support this clonotype. V gene TRBV7-9 combines with J gene TRBJ1-2; possibly TRBD1 for D (5 bases). V was cut by 0 bases and J by 4 bases, with 18 bases left in between. Germline V gene data show CDR1 as SEHNR and CDR2 as FQNEAQ (reference sequence). The CDR3 extends over 17 amino acids. The CDR3 bases are TGTGCCAGCAGCTTAGCGCTTTGGGACGACGAGTCCTATGGCTACACCTTC. Translating gives CASSLALWDDESYGYTF.

This clonotype has at least ten counts. This chain uses TRBV20-1 with TRBJ1-1; a possible D gene is TRBD1 (5 bases). The CDR3 consists of 14 residues. CDR1 is DFQATT and CDR2 is SNEGSKA in the germline V gene (reference sequence). Trimming removed 3 bases from V and 0 bases from J, with 11 bases in between. CDR3 loop: CSARPGRLNTEAFF. The CDR3 nucleotides read TGCAGTGCTAGGCCGGGACGGCTGAACACTGAAGCTTTCTTT.

This clonotype has a handful of counts. The gene calls are TRBV19 and TRBJ2-2, with 11 nucleotides matching TRBD2. V lost 6 bases, J lost 6 bases, and 3 bases stayed unmatched. CDR3 length: 14 residues. Germline V gene data show CDR1 as LNHDA and CDR2 as SQIVND (reference sequence). CDR3 in DNA: TGTGCCAGTAGACTAGCGGGAGTCTCCGGGGAGCTGTTTTTT. It codes for CASRLAGVSGELFF.

In its sample, this clonotype was seen many times. J is TRBJ1-6 and V is TRBV27; D is ambiguous. CDR1 MNHEY and CDR2 SMNVEV come from the germline V gene (reference sequence). V lost 0 bases and J 5 bases, leaving 8 bases between the germline ends. The CDR3 contains 15 residues. The CDR3 sequence is CASSLSTKNNSPLHF. The CDR3 DNA sequence: TGTGCCAGCAGTTTATCCACCAAGAATAATTCACCCCTCCACTTT.

This clonotype was observed a handful of times. CDR3 nucleotides: TGTGCCAGCAGCCCTTTTAGCGGGAGGAACACCGGGGAGCTGTTTTTT. It codes for CASSPFSGRNTGELFF. This chain links TRBV7-2 with TRBJ2-2; 9 bases line up with TRBD2. V was pared by 5 bases and J by 1 base, with 5 bases of the junction left unmatched. In germline, CDR1 is SGHTA, CDR2 FQGNSA. This CDR3 is 16 amino acids long.

In this sample, this clonotype turned up many times. The chain combines TRBV6-1 with TRBJ2-7; D unresolved. Germline lookup yields CDR1 MNHNS and CDR2 SASEGT. V lost 4 bases and J 0 bases, leaving 10 bases between the germline ends. There are 14 residues in the CDR3. The CDR3 DNA is TGTGCCAGCAGTGGAGTGTCTAACTCCTACGAGCAGTACTTC. Residues: CASSGVSNSYEQYF.

This clonotype has just a few counts. The rearrangement links TRBV20-1 to TRBJ2-7, with D tentatively TRBD1 (5 bases). The CDR3 runs to 15 residues. Looked up from germline, CDR1 is DFQATT and CDR2 is SNEGSKA (reference sequence). Trimming shortened V by 4 bases and J by 4 bases, and 20 bases separated the two germline ends. CDR3 nucleotide sequence: TGCAGTGCTACCAGCGTGGACAAAGATGGGTACGAGCAGTACTTC. Its translation is CSATSVDKDGYEQYF.

The chain joins TRBV15 to TRBJ1-5; D is undetermined. The CDR3 is 14 residues long. CDR1 and CDR2 (germline): LNHNV, YYDKDF (reference sequence). V dropped 5 bases and J dropped 2 bases, with 10 bases sitting between them. The CDR3 is CATSWRGGNQPQHF. In nucleotides, the CDR3 is TGTGCCACCAGCTGGCGGGGAGGCAATCAGCCCCAGCATTTT.

This chain uses TRBV3-1 with TRBJ2-2, with 9 bases matching TRBD2. The germline V gene encodes CDR1 LGHDT and CDR2 YNNKEL (reference sequence). The CDR3 sequence is 16 residues long. V was clipped by 4 bases and J by 7 bases; unmatched bases: 10. The DNA for the CDR3 is TGTGCCAGCAGCCGATCTAGCGGGATTGTGGTCGGGGAGCTGTTTTTT. Encoded protein: CASSRSSGIVVGELFF.

At least ten counts were recorded for this clonotype. The chain links TRBV6-1 to TRBJ1-2; TRBD1 is a possible D gene (5 bases). The CDR3 loop spans 15 amino acids. Germline V lookup: CDR1 MNHNS, CDR2 SASEGT. The V and J ends lost 5 bases and 4 bases respectively, with 17 bases between them. CDR3 sequence reads: CASSRGLGPTYGYTF. The CDR3 coding sequence is TGTGCCAGCAGTAGGGGACTGGGGCCTACCTATGGCTACACCTTC.

This clonotype was picked up a small number of times. This chain uses TRBV14 with TRBJ2-4, with D possibly being TRBD1 or TRBD2 (6 bases each). The CDR3 contains 15 residues. The V and J ends lost 4 bases and 0 bases respectively, with 10 bases between them. Germline values: CDR1 SGHDN, CDR2 FVKESK. CDR3 sequence: CASSLQGLAKNIQYF. CDR3 coding DNA: TGTGCCAGCAGCCTACAGGGACTAGCCAAAAACATTCAGTACTTC.

The chain employs TRBV5-1 and TRBJ2-5, with 11 bases matching TRBD1. The CDR3 contains 15 residues. CDR1 SGHRS and CDR2 YFSETQ come from the germline V gene. With V trimmed by 4 bases and J by 1 base, 3 bases remained unmatched. CDR3 in DNA: TGCGCCAGCAGCCCCGGGACAGGGGGCCAAGAGACCCAGTACTTC. Protein: CASSPGTGGQETQYF.

V and J are TRBV29-1 and TRBJ2-2, with D perhaps matching TRBD1 (5 bases). The CDR3 has 14 amino acids. V gave up 6 bases and J gave up 4 bases, with 15 bases separating them. The germline CDR1 and CDR2 sequences are SQVTM and ANQGSEA. CDR3 coding DNA: TGCAGCGTCTCGAGGCAGGGCCTCACCGGGGAGCTGTTTTTT. This encodes CSVSRQGLTGELFF.

This clonotype has at least ten counts. The chain recombines TRBV20-1 with TRBJ2-5; 9 bases align to TRBD2. Trimming took 6 bases from V and 4 from J; bases not matched to a gene: 6. The germline CDR1 and CDR2 sequences are DFQATT and SNEGSKA (reference sequence). The CDR3 is 13 residues long. The CDR3 loop is CSAGVAGVETQYF. CDR3 nucleotide sequence: TGCAGTGCCGGGGTAGCGGGAGTAGAGACCCAGTACTTC.

The CDR3 here is CASSDKADSGNTIYF. The CDR3, as DNA: TGTGCCAGCAGTGACAAAGCGGACTCTGGAAACACCATATATTTT. The rearrangement joins TRBV6-2 or TRBV6-3 to TRBJ1-3; D remains unclear. V was cut by 5 bases and J by 0 bases, with 11 bases left in between. Germline values: CDR1 MNHEY, CDR2 SVGEGT. The CDR3 extends over 15 amino acids.